This T cell receptor (beta chain) was sequenced in a study of radiation and T cells in renal cell carcinoma (dated by TCRdb to between 2020 and 2021). Describing the broader study: Samples were obtained from a clinical trial, in which 15 Gy stereotactic body radiation therapy was delivered to primary renal cell carcinomas and nephrectomy was performed 4 weeks later. A total of 4 million to 5 million unique CDR3 nucleotide sequences, encoding roughly 2.7 million unique CDR3 amino acid sequences, were found across all 55 or so samples. In total, 53 samples underwent TCR beta sequencing: around 26 tumors plus 27 peripheral blood samples. Points the paper makes about the study in general: Top tumor clonotypes rose in blood from baseline to 2 weeks post-radiation, then contracted by 4 weeks, suggesting transient expansion of tumor-resident clones. With a single-armed trial design, the study had no way to address how radiation dose or scheduling affects the TCR repertoire. Because no pretreatment tumor biopsies were available, whether clonotypes were present in the tumor at baseline could not be determined. Tracking of blood repertoire dynamics stopped at approximately four weeks after treatment, with no follow-up past that point.

TCR beta libraries were generated from genomic DNA with the immunoSEQ kit, following the manufacturer's recommendations. Library preparation used a first multiplex PCR with proprietary primers, then a second PCR adding unique barcodes, with bead cleanups after each round. Each sample batch included a kit-provided positive control reaction and a negative control reaction. The final libraries underwent checking on an Agilent 4200 TapeStation D1000 ScreenTape, volumetric pooling, and quantification by qPCR. Sequencing was performed on an Illumina NextSeq500 using a MidOutput 150-cycle cartridge, with 156 Read1 cycles, 15 Index1 cycles, and the kit custom primers. The pooled library was loaded at around 1.1 pM with an approximately 20% PhiX control spike-in. Regarding the original processing steps: The vendor-processed data were analyzed in R, and a clonotype was defined as all T cells that share the same CDR3 nucleotide sequence. For clone abundance analyses, frequencies were normalized to the 10,000 most abundant clones in each sample. Public T cell clones, which averaged fewer than five per sample, were excluded before analysis. Tumor-enriched clonotypes and baseline blood-enriched clonotypes were defined as those with an abundance difference of at least 32-fold between compartments. Clonotypes expanded or contracted between blood time points were identified with a beta-binomial differential abundance model. The Baroni-Urbani and Buser coefficient was used to measure tumor-blood repertoire similarity, and groups were compared with two-tailed Wilcoxon tests in R. This is the immuneACCESS table as TCRdb keeps it, with only in-frame sequences that have V and J called. A part of the clones is gone; compared with another copy, unresolved V genes explain less than half, and the rest is unexplained. V and J calls and clone size come straight from that table; D and trimming were deduced from the DNA. This sample has about 130,000 clones in its table, and 85% to 90% of those were observed once. The top ten hold 5.5% to 6.5% of the sample.

Notes on this clone: The clone's antigen remains unknown. Within one base of it there is no much larger clone, and no base qualities were kept.

What the time point label conveys for this sample: blood 2 weeks post-SBRT. This sample's treatment or condition label indicates: 15 Gy SBRT to primary tumor, nephrectomy 4 weeks later. To follow tumor-enriched clonotypes, peripheral blood was collected serially from radiation-treated patients at baseline and again at 2 weeks and 4 weeks after SBRT. Every patient had renal cell carcinoma of clear cell pathology. The QIAamp DNA Blood Mini Kit (Qiagen) was used to prepare genomic DNA for TCR sequencing. Only samples passing all quality control checks were included in the analyses. CDR1 and CDR2 were assigned from the germline V gene as ENHRY and SYGVKD. The cysteine opens and the phenylalanine closes a CDR3 of 11 amino acids. The only DNA kept is the CDR3, 33 bases in frame from the first base. V is shortened by 8 bases, J by 2 bases, and the region joining them spans 7 bases.

The sample in question was blood, obtained from a patient whose treatment included radiotherapy and nephrectomy. Recombination connected TRBV10-3 to TRBJ2-7; a tentative D match to TRBD1 spans 5 bases. The receptor's source is a woman between 65 and 79 years old with renal cell carcinoma. The CDR3: CAIATAYEQYF. At the DNA level, the sequence is TGTGCCATCGCGACAGCCTACGAGCAGTACTTC.